Listed below are T cell receptor beta chains from one sample, sequenced in a study of shared clonotypes between healthy human individuals. Assay: immunoSEQ multiplex PCR; the TCRdb copy retains only in-frame clones and omits some. The table has some 2 million clones, roughly 96% seen once; the top ten hold around 0.13%. Sequencing used naive CD4+ T cells sorted from blood. These receptors were collected from a man between 18 and 35 years old in good health. CDR3s include the opening cysteine and the closing phenylalanine or tryptophan. Some rows mark clone size as missing; the rest say once, few, many or name a class of expanded clone.

size	V	J	CDR3
NA	TRBV10-3	TRBJ1-5	CAISDNRAQPQHF
NA	TRBV6-5	TRBJ1-2	CASSYIGVPPYGYTF
NA	TRBV7-9	TRBJ2-3	CASSLEGGSTDTQYF
NA	TRBV4-1	TRBJ2-5	CASSQGAGGVWETQYF
NA	TRBV30	TRBJ1-4	CAWSRLRGEKLFF
few	TRBV5-4	NA	CASSSPGQGAYEQYF
NA	TRBV2	TRBJ2-7	CASREQGSRYYEQYF
NA	TRBV11-2	TRBJ1-1	CASSLDATEAFF
NA	TRBV6-7	TRBJ2-3	CASSYIRGASGATDTQYF
NA	TRBV10-2	TRBJ1-5	CASSQDRAQPQHF
NA	TRBV9	TRBJ1-1	CASSANARGLNTEAFF
NA	TRBV11-2	TRBJ1-4	CASSLGQGNEKLFF
NA	TRBV5-1	TRBJ2-3	CASSFGQASTDTQYF
NA	TRBV20-1	TRBJ1-1	CSASGYTEAFF
NA	TRBV27	TRBJ2-7	CASSLQAAGYEQYF
NA	TRBV28	TRBJ1-2	CASNVGGPWGYTF
NA	TRBV7-2	TRBJ2-3	CASSLEAGLAFLTDTQYF
NA	TRBV7-7	TRBJ2-7	CASSLDREGEQYF
NA	TRBV18	TRBJ2-2	CASSPNRGINTGELFF
many	TRBV7-9	TRBJ2-3	CASSLADTQYF
NA	TRBV5-1	TRBJ2-3	CASSQGLAGADTQYF
NA	TRBV25-1	TRBJ1-1	CASRRALNTEAFF
NA	TRBV6-4	TRBJ2-7	CASSRGPSGRLNEQYF
NA	TRBV27	TRBJ2-4	CASSSQGAGKNIQYF
NA	TRBV29-1	TRBJ1-2	CSVERPGTGKDYGYTF
NA	TRBV5-4	TRBJ1-6	CASSTELQRTGKISPLHF
NA	TRBV7-9	TRBJ1-2	CASSLTEAHYGYTF
NA	TRBV7-8	TRBJ2-7	CASSSDRHRVYEQYF
NA	TRBV5-6	TRBJ1-6	CASSLAGQNNSPLHF
NA	TRBV7-9	TRBJ2-1	CASSLAGGGEQFF
NA	TRBV20-1	TRBJ2-7	CSARTSAEQYF
NA	TRBV5-1	TRBJ1-1	CASSKGTAGNTEAFF
NA	TRBV6-5	TRBJ2-6	CASTDGGLGANVLTF
NA	TRBV6-5	TRBJ1-2	CASTQGQGWYGYTF
NA	TRBV18	TRBJ1-4	CASSPPGATNEKLFF
NA	TRBV19	TRBJ1-1	CASSRGGVTEAFF
NA	TRBV30	TRBJ2-5	CAWSGVRTSGGQETQYF
NA	TRBV7-2	TRBJ2-2	CASSLAGGPNTGELFF
NA	TRBV18	TRBJ1-2	CASSPGVEGNYGYTF
NA	TRBV7-2	TRBJ1-2	CASSFFGSYGYTF
NA	TRBV23-1	TRBJ2-1	CASSQYPDREYNEQFF